These 30 T cell receptor beta chains were sequenced from one sample in a study of shared clonotypes between healthy human individuals. Repertoires were generated with immunoSEQ multiplex PCR, while TCRdb's copy carries only in-frame clones and drops some. The table records 2,500,000 or so clones, approximately 94% of them present only once. Sequenced sample: naive CD4+ T cells from PBMCs. Subset indicated: CD45RA+ positively selected. The receptors come from a man aged 18 to 29 in good health. Some clones in this sample may be carry-over from other donors' samples.

V gene TRBV5-1 combines with J gene TRBJ1-1; D uncertain. V was cut by 4 bases and J by 0 bases, with 13 bases left in between. The CDR3 contains 15 residues. Germline V gene sequence: CDR1 SGHRS, CDR2 YFSETQ. CDR3: CASSPYRALNTEAFF. The CDR3 DNA is TGCGCCAGCAGCCCATATCGCGCTCTGAACACTGAAGCTTTCTTT.

DNA for the CDR3: TGTGCCAGCGCCTTTTCCCAGGCAACTAATGAAAAACTGTTTTTT. This encodes CASAFSQATNEKLFF. V is TRBV9 and J is TRBJ1-4, with D unclear. Germline V gene sequence: CDR1 SGDLS, CDR2 YYNGEE. The CDR3 has 15 residues. The V and J ends lost 7 bases and 0 bases respectively, with 13 bases between them.

This chain uses TRBV4-2 with TRBJ2-6; D ambiguous. The germline CDR1 and CDR2 sequences are LGHNA and YNFKEQ. V was shortened by 0 bases and J by 0 bases, with 12 bases between the two germline ends. The CDR3 has 18 residues. In DNA, the CDR3 is TGTGCCAGCAGCCAAGATTTTACAGTGAACTCTGGGGCCAACGTCCTGACTTTC. Translation: CASSQDFTVNSGANVLTF.

The gene calls are TRBV11-2 and TRBJ1-1, with a weak D call TRBD1 (5 bases). The CDR3 contains 14 residues. The germline V and J ends were trimmed by 2 bases and 7 bases, with 14 bases remaining between them. CDR1 is SGHAT and CDR2 is FQNNGV in the germline V gene. The CDR3 sequence: CASSLTRQTNEAFF. The CDR3 bases are TGTGCCAGCAGCTTAACAAGACAGACGAATGAAGCTTTCTTT.

The chain employs TRBV29-1 and TRBJ2-1, with D possibly TRBD1 on 8 matching bases. V was shortened by 3 bases and J by 13 bases, with 13 bases between the two germline ends. The CDR3 spans 11 residues. The germline V gene has CDR1 SQVTM and CDR2 ANQGSEA. Here the CDR3 DNA reads TGCAGCGTTGACAGCGGGACAGGACAGTTCTTC. Translated, it gives CSVDSGTGQFF.

The V and J genes are TRBV9 and TRBJ2-5; TRBD2 aligns across 7 bases. The ends lost 0 bases at V and 5 bases at J; junction bases unmatched: 10. This CDR3 region has 16 residues. In germline, CDR1 is SGDLS, CDR2 YYNGEE. The CDR3 region is CASSVVASGNWETQYF. The CDR3, as DNA: TGTGCCAGCAGCGTAGTCGCTAGCGGAAATTGGGAGACCCAGTACTTC.

The CDR3 DNA reads as TGCAGCATCCGCCAGGTGTACAATGAGCAGTTCTTC. It yields the protein CSIRQVYNEQFF. The V gene is TRBV29-1, the J gene TRBJ2-1; D gene ambiguous. The CDR3 has 12 amino acids. V gave up 8 bases and J gave up 4 bases, with 12 bases separating them. Looked up from germline, CDR1 is SQVTM and CDR2 is ANQGSEA.

The chain joins TRBV6-4 to TRBJ2-1, with 11 positions matching TRBD2. Looked up from germline, CDR1 is MRHNA and CDR2 is SNTAGT. The ends lost 4 bases at V and 8 bases at J; junction bases unmatched: 7. The CDR3 consists of 15 residues. CDR3 in DNA: TGTGCCAGCAGTGTTACTAGCGGGAGAACAGATGAGCAGTTCTTC. The encoded protein is CASSVTSGRTDEQFF.

This clone was seen only once. Distinct nucleotide sequences in the sample also encode this CDR3. The chain couples TRBV18 to TRBJ1-2; 9 bases map to TRBD1. The CDR3 runs 14 residues. Germline V gives CDR1 KGHSH, CDR2 LQKENI. V shed 3 bases and J 5 bases; nucleotides not matched to a gene: 4. The CDR3 region has the DNA TGTGCCAGCTCACCGCCGGGACAGGGTTATGGCTACACCTTC. It yields the protein CASSPPGQGYGYTF.

V is TRBV28 and J is TRBJ2-3, with 7 positions matching TRBD1. CDR1 and CDR2 from the germline V gene are MDHEN and SYDVKM. This CDR3 has 15 amino acids. The V and J ends lost 4 bases and 3 bases, in that order; junction bases with no gene match: 7. The DNA of the CDR3 is TGTGCCAGCAGTTCTCCGGGACAGACAACAGATACGCAGTATTTT. Translation: CASSSPGQTTDTQYF.

As for this clone: A junction end diverges from the germline sequence, so it may reflect a read error. The chain links TRBV23-1 to TRBJ1-5, with a weak D call TRBD1 (6 bases). TRBV23-1 falls under the ORF class, with uncertain function. The CDR3 length is 11 residues. CDR3 in DNA: TGCGCCAGCAGTCAATCTCGGGGGCCGGGTTTT. As protein: CASSQSRGPGF.

The chain couples TRBV30 to TRBJ1-1; 10 bases are a match to TRBD1. In germline, CDR1 is GTSNPN, CDR2 SVGIG (reference sequence). This CDR3 is 17 amino acids long. Trimming cost V 0 bases and J 8 bases; bases outside gene matches: 15. This chain's CDR3 is CAWSVSVLRQGAPEAFF. CDR3 sequence (DNA): TGTGCCTGGAGTGTAAGTGTATTGAGACAGGGGGCCCCCGAAGCTTTCTTT. The variable domain in full, with the rest retrieved from reference TRBV30 and TRBJ1-1, is SQTIHQWPATLVQPVGSPLSLECTVEGTSNPNLYWYRQAAGRGLQLLFYSVGIGQISSEVPQNLSASRPQDRQFILSSKKLLLSDSGFYLCAWSVSVLRQGAPEAFFGQGTRLTVV.

The CDR3 reads CASSLTGTGGNQPQHF. CDR3 nucleotides: TGTGCCAGCAGCTTGACCGGGACAGGGGGCAATCAGCCCCAGCATTTT. The chain carries TRBV7-2 and TRBJ1-5; 10 bases are shared with TRBD1. The J segment lost 2 bases and the V segment lost 3 bases, leaving 4 bases of the junction unmatched. This CDR3 spans 16 amino acids. The germline V gene encodes CDR1 SGHTA and CDR2 FQGNSA.

The chain employs TRBV5-4 and TRBJ1-2; D uncertain. V was trimmed by 0 bases and J by 8 bases, leaving 11 bases between them. The germline V gene encodes CDR1 SGHNT and CDR2 YYREEE (reference sequence). This CDR3 is built from 13 residues. CDR3 protein: CASSLEVVRGYTF. The CDR3, as DNA: TGTGCCAGCAGCTTGGAGGTGGTACGCGGCTACACCTTC.

V and J are TRBV2 and TRBJ2-5; 11 positions agree with TRBD2. The germline V gene encodes CDR1 SNHLY and CDR2 FYNNEI. Unmatched junction bases numbered 8, after V lost 6 bases and J lost 5 bases. This CDR3 is built from 15 residues. The CDR3 bases are TGTGCCAGCAGCGATAGACTAGCGGGACAGGAGACCCAGTACTTC. Its translation: CASSDRLAGQETQYF.

This chain joins TRBV11-2 and TRBJ1-3; 9 bases align to TRBD1. Germline CDR1 SGHAT, CDR2 FQNNGV. V lost 6 bases, J lost 1 base, and 10 bases stayed unmatched. The CDR3 contains 17 residues. The CDR3 bases are TGTGCCAGCAGTCGCCTTGGACAGGGGCAATCTGGAAACACCATATATTTT. Protein: CASSRLGQGQSGNTIYF.

The rearrangement links TRBV7-9 to TRBJ2-7; 7 bases map to TRBD1. CDR3 length: 14 amino acids. After removal of 1 base from V and 2 bases from J, the junction contained 2 bases not matched to a gene. Germline CDR1 and CDR2: SEHNR and FQNEAQ (reference sequence). DNA for the CDR3: TGTGCCAGCAGCTTAGAGGGGGCCGCCTACGAGCAGTACTTC. It encodes CASSLEGAAYEQYF.

CDR3 sequence reads: CASSSGTVHTEAFF. In DNA form, the CDR3 reads TGCGCCAGCAGCTCAGGGACCGTTCACACTGAAGCTTTCTTT. The J gene is TRBJ1-1, the V gene TRBV5-1; tentative D call: TRBD1 (5 bases). The CDR3 totals 14 residues. Per the germline V gene, CDR1 is SGHRS and CDR2 is YFSETQ. The germline V and J ends were trimmed by 3 bases and 3 bases, with 12 bases remaining between them.

This clone was counted between two and nine times. The chain employs TRBV18 and TRBJ1-4, with D tentatively TRBD1 (6 bases). V lost 3 bases to trimming and J lost 5 bases, with 10 bases between them. This CDR3 has 14 amino acids. Germline assignment: CDR1 KGHSH and CDR2 LQKENI. Written as DNA, the CDR3 is TGTGCCAGCTCACCGGACAGCCGGAATGAAAAACTGTTTTTT. It specifies CASSPDSRNEKLFF.

The gene calls are TRBV10-3 and TRBJ2-3; 7 nucleotides line up with TRBD1. The germline CDR1 and CDR2 sequences are ENHRY and SYGVKD. V dropped 4 bases and J dropped 0; count of bases not matched to a gene: 4. This CDR3 contains 15 residues. The CDR3 loop reads CAISGNRGSTDTQYF. CDR3 coding DNA: TGTGCCATCAGTGGGAACAGGGGCAGCACAGATACGCAGTATTTT.

The chain joins TRBV4-1 to TRBJ1-6, with D uncertain. With 0 bases removed from V and 9 bases from J, the gap between germline ends came to 15 bases. This CDR3 contains 16 residues. CDR1 and CDR2 (germline): MGHRA, YSYEKL. The CDR3 region has the DNA TGCGCCAGCAGCCAAGATCTTCCAGCGGAGTCTTCACCCCTCCACTTT. This translates into CASSQDLPAESSPLHF.

The rearrangement links TRBV4-1 to TRBJ1-2; maybe TRBD1 (5 bases). Germline CDR1 MGHRA, CDR2 YSYEKL. This CDR3 is 15 amino acids long. Trimming took 3 bases from V and 6 from J, leaving 17 bases between them. The CDR3 loop is CASSHRWAGNDGYTF. As DNA, the CDR3 is TGCGCCAGCAGCCACAGATGGGCAGGGAACGATGGCTACACCTTC.

The chain combines TRBV30 with TRBJ1-2; D is uncertain. The V end was cut by 1 base, the J end by 4 bases, with 19 bases between. CDR3 length: 16 residues. The V gene's germline CDR1 is GTSNPN and CDR2 SVGIG (reference sequence). This chain's CDR3 is CAWSDFPRSRGYGYTF. The CDR3 DNA sequence: TGTGCCTGGAGTGATTTCCCCAGGTCCCGGGGCTATGGCTACACCTTC.

This clone was picked up a small number of times. The chain is built from TRBV5-6 and TRBJ2-2; D remains unclear. The length of the CDR3 is 14 residues. Germline assignment: CDR1 SGHDT and CDR2 YYEEEE. V shed 0 bases and J shed 6 bases, with 9 bases lying between them. CDR3 sequence reads: CASSLGPAAGELFF. The CDR3 nucleotides read TGTGCCAGCAGCTTGGGGCCCGCGGCCGGGGAGCTGTTTTTT.

For this clone: This CDR3 is also generated by other DNA sequences in the sample. The chain employs TRBV7-9 and TRBJ2-7; the match to TRBD1 covers 8 bases. Germline loops: CDR1 SEHNR, CDR2 FQNEAQ (reference sequence). The V segment lost 1 base and the J segment 0 bases; nucleotides outside the gene matches: 2. The CDR3 runs 15 residues. DNA of the CDR3: TGTGCCAGCAGCTTAGAAGGACAGGGCTCCTACGAGCAGTACTTC. Residues: CASSLEGQGSYEQYF.

The rearrangement links TRBV28 to TRBJ2-7; 11 bases align to TRBD1. V lost 4 bases, J lost 7 bases, and 12 bases stayed unmatched. The germline CDR1 and CDR2 sequences are MDHEN and SYDVKM. This CDR3 contains 16 residues. CDR3 protein: CASSSSGTGGMGEQYF. The CDR3 DNA is TGTGCCAGCAGTTCGTCCGGGACAGGGGGTATGGGGGAGCAGTACTTC.

The chain couples TRBV7-2 to TRBJ1-2; D gene unclear. The germline CDR1 and CDR2 sequences are SGHTA and FQGNSA. The CDR3 totals 14 residues. V was cut by 5 bases and J by 1 base, with 11 bases left in between. This CDR3 is CASSRGRGNYGYTF. CDR3 bases: TGTGCCAGCAGCCGAGGGCGCGGTAACTATGGCTACACCTTC.

V usage is TRBV25-1 and J usage is TRBJ2-3, with 10 nucleotides matching TRBD2. Germline CDR1 is MGHDK and CDR2 is SYGVNS. The length of the CDR3 is 14 residues. V lost 8 bases to trimming and J lost 6 bases; unmatched junction nucleotides: 8. Here the CDR3 reads CASRTSGIVDTQYF. Written as DNA, the CDR3 is TGTGCCAGCCGTACTAGCGGGATAGTCGATACGCAGTATTTT.

This clone occurred once. Here the CDR3 reads CASHQGGQGYGYTF. CDR3 DNA: TGTGCCAGCCACCAGGGGGGGCAGGGCTATGGCTACACCTTC. V gene TRBV28 combines with J gene TRBJ1-2, with 7 bases lining up with TRBD1. J gave up 4 bases and V 8 bases, and 10 bases lay outside the gene matches. From germline, CDR1 is MDHEN and CDR2 SYDVKM. The CDR3 loop spans 14 amino acids.

The CDR3 coding sequence is TGCGCCAGCAGCTTGGGCGGGGTCTCGGGCGAAAAACTGTTTTTT. Its protein is CASSLGGVSGEKLFF. The chain links TRBV5-1 to TRBJ1-4, with D hard to call. Deletions cut 0 bases from V and 8 bases from J, with 14 bases between. CDR3 size: 15 residues. CDR1 is SGHRS and CDR2 is YFSETQ in the germline V gene.